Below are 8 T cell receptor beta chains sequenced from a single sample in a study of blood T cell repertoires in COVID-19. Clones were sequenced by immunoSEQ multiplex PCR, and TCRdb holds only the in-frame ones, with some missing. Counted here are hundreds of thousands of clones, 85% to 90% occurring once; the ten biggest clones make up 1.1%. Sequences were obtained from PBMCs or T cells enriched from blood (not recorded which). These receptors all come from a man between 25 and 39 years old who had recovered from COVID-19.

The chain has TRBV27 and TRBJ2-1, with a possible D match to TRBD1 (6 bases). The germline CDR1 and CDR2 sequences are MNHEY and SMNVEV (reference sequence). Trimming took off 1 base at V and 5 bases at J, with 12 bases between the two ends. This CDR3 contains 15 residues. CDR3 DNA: TGTGCCAGCAGTTTATGGGGGCTGTGGGACAATGAGCAGTTCTTC. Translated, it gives CASSLWGLWDNEQFF.

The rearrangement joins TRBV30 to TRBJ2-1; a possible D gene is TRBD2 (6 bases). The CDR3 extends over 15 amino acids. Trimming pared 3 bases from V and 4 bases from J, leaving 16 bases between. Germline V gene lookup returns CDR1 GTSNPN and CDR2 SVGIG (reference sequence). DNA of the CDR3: TGTGCCTGGAGGGACACGGACCGGGGGTACAATGAGCAGTTCTTC. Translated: CAWRDTDRGYNEQFF.

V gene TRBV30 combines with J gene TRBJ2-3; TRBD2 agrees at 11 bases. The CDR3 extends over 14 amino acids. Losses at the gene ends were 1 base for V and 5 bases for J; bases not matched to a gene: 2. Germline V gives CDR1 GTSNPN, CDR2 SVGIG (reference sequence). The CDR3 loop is CAWSATSGRDTQYF. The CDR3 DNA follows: TGTGCCTGGAGTGCCACTAGCGGGAGAGATACGCAGTATTTT. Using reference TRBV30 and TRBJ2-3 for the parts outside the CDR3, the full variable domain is SQTIHQWPATLVQPVGSPLSLECTVEGTSNPNLYWYRQAAGRGLQLLFYSVGIGQISSEVPQNLSASRPQDRQFILSSKKLLLSDSGFYLCAWSATSGRDTQYFGPGTRLTVL.

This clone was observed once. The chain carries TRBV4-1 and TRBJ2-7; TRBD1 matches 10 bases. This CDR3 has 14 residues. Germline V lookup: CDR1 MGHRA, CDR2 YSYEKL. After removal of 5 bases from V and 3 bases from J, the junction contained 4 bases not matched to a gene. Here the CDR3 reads CASSSGTGDYEQYF. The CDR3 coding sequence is TGCGCCAGCAGCTCTGGGACAGGGGACTACGAGCAGTACTTC.

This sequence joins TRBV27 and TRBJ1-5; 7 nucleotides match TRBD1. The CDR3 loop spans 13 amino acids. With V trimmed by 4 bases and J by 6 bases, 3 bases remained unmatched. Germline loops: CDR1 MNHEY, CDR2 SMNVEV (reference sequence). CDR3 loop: CASSSTGAQPQHF. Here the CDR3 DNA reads TGTGCCAGCAGTTCCACAGGGGCTCAGCCCCAGCATTTT.

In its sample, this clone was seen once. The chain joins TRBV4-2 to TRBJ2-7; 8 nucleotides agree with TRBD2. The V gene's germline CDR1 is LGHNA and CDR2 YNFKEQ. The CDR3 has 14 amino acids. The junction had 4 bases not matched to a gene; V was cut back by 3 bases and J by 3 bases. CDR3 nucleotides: TGTGCCAGCAGCCAGCAGAGCGGGAGCTACGAGCAGTACTTC. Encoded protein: CASSQQSGSYEQYF.

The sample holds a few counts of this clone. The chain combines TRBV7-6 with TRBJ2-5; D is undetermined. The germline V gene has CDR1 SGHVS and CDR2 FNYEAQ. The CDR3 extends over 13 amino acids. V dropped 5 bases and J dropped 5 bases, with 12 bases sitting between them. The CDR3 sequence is CASSISLTETQYF. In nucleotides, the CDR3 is TGTGCCAGCAGCATCTCGTTAACTGAGACCCAGTACTTC.

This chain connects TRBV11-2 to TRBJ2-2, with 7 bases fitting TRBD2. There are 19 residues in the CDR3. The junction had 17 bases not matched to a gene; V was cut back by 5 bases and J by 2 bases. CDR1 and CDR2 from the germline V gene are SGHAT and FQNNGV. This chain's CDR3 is CASSPRTRKGRGNTGELFF. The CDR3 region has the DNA TGTGCCAGCAGCCCGAGGACAAGAAAAGGGAGGGGAAACACCGGGGAGCTGTTTTTT.